This T cell receptor beta chain was retrieved from a study of cytomegalovirus exposure and HLA in healthy donors. This clone was seen more than once but under ten times. The CDR3 has 15 amino acids. Germline CDR1 is MGHDK and CDR2 is SYGVNS. Trimming left V 3 bases short and J 1 base short, with 13 bases between. Profiling relied on immunoSEQ multiplex PCR, and the TCRdb table lists in-frame clones only, not all of them. Among under 140,000 clones, approximately 87% were seen once, and the ten largest hold about 1.5%. This sequence originates from a woman aged 25 to 45 in good health and CMV-seropositive. Sequencing was carried out using PBMCs. This chain connects TRBV25-1 to TRBJ2-7; D perhaps matches TRBD2 (5 bases). The CDR3, as DNA: TGTGCCAGCAGTGAGGGCGGAGGCTTTTCCTACGAGCAGTACTTC. Its protein is CASSEGGGFSYEQYF.